These T cell receptor beta chains were read from a single sample in a study of T-cell reconstitution after alpha-beta-depleted transplantation in children. Via MiXCR, TCRdb re-called the PCR reads, giving one row per CDR3 protein. The sample contains fewer than 750,000 distinct CDR3 sequences, about a quarter of which appear only once. Here the sequenced sample was PBMCs, taken before TCRalphabeta/CD19-depleted stem cell transplant. Every receptor here comes from a boy in the first two years of life with Wiskott-Aldrich syndrome, due to receive a stem cell transplant. CDR3s include the opening cysteine and the closing phenylalanine or tryptophan. The D gene is left open where the match is weak. Clone size, where shown, is once, few, many, or a class for clones that have expanded.

length: 16
J: TRBJ2-1
size: few
D: -
V: TRBV24-1
DNA: TGTGCCACCAGTGAACACGGAAGGCTCACCTACAATGAGCAGTTCTTC
CDR3: CATSEHGRLTYNEQFF

length: 17
J: TRBJ1-4
size: -
D: TRBD1
V: TRBV12-3/TRBV12-4
DNA: TGTGCCAGCAGTTCCCCCCCGGTCGGGACAGGGGGTGAAAAACTGTTTTTT
CDR3: CASSSPPVGTGGEKLFF

length: 13
J: TRBJ1-1
size: -
D: -
V: TRBV7-8
DNA: TGTGCCAGCAGCTCTAATGCGAACACTGAAGCTTTCTTT
CDR3: CASSSNANTEAFF

length: 12
J: TRBJ2-1
size: few
D: TRBD2
V: TRBV5-6
DNA: TGTGCCAGCAGCTTTAGCGGGAGGGCCCTGTTCTTC
CDR3: CASSFSGRALFF

length: 16
J: TRBJ2-7
size: once
D: -
V: TRBV7-2
DNA: TGTGCCAGCAGCTTAGGACCAGGCTTAGGGACCTACGAGCAGTACTTC
CDR3: CASSLGPGLGTYEQYF

length: 15
J: TRBJ2-2
size: -
D: -
V: TRBV29-1
DNA: TGCAGCGCCAGACCTGCCAGTTTGAACACCGGGGAGCTGTTTTTT
CDR3: CSARPASLNTGELFF

length: 16
J: TRBJ2-1
size: -
D: -
V: TRBV6-1
DNA: TGTGCCAGCAGTGAGCGACCGGGACTTCCTTACAATGAGCAGTTCTTC
CDR3: CASSERPGLPYNEQFF

length: 17
J: TRBJ1-1
size: -
D: TRBD1
V: TRBV5-1
DNA: TGCGCCAGCAGCTCCCTACTGGGACAGTCCATGAACACTGAAGCTTTCTTT
CDR3: CASSSLLGQSMNTEAFF

length: 16
J: TRBJ2-3
size: -
D: TRBD1
V: TRBV12-3/TRBV12-4
DNA: TGTGCCAGCAGTTCAGGACAGGGCTTAAGCACAGATACGCAGTATTTT
CDR3: CASSSGQGLSTDTQYF

length: 13
J: TRBJ1-5
size: -
D: TRBD1
V: TRBV30
DNA: TGTGCCTGGAGCGGGACAGAGGAACAGCCCCAGCATTTT
CDR3: CAWSGTEEQPQHF

length: 14
J: TRBJ1-2
size: -
D: -
V: TRBV28
DNA: TGTGCCAGCAGTTTAAGTGCCGGGGGCAAGGGCTACACCTTC
CDR3: CASSLSAGGKGYTF

length: 14
J: TRBJ2-7
size: -
D: -
V: TRBV5-1
DNA: TGCGCCAGCAGCTTGATCGGCGGAACCTACGAGCAGTACTTC
CDR3: CASSLIGGTYEQYF

length: 13
J: TRBJ1-2
size: few
D: -
V: TRBV29-1
DNA: TGCAGCGTTGCGACAGGAACTAACTATGGCTACACCTTC
CDR3: CSVATGTNYGYTF

length: 16
J: TRBJ1-3
size: -
D: -
V: TRBV6-5
DNA: TGTGCCAGCAGTTACGGGAAAGGAGCAGCTGGAAACACCATATATTTT
CDR3: CASSYGKGAAGNTIYF

length: 15
J: TRBJ2-5
size: -
D: TRBD2
V: TRBV20-1
DNA: TGCTGTGCTCGGACTAGCGGGAGAGGAATGGAGACCCAGTACTTC
CDR3: CCARTSGRGMETQYF

length: 15
J: TRBJ1-2
size: -
D: -
V: TRBV7-2
DNA: TGTGCCAGCAGCTTTGAAGGGCCGGTTAACTATGGCTACACCTTC
CDR3: CASSFEGPVNYGYTF

length: 15
J: TRBJ2-2
size: few
D: -
V: TRBV12-3/TRBV12-4
DNA: TGTGCCAGCAGCCCTCTGGCGGGGCAGGGCGGGGAGCTGTTTTTT
CDR3: CASSPLAGQGGELFF

length: 19
J: TRBJ2-5
size: -
D: TRBD2
V: TRBV4-1
DNA: TGCGCCAGCAGCCGAACTATTACCCGGCTAGCGGGAGTTTCAGAGACCCAGTACTTC
CDR3: CASSRTITRLAGVSETQYF

length: 16
J: TRBJ2-4
size: -
D: TRBD1
V: TRBV5-1
DNA: TGCGCCAGCAGCTTGGAACAGGGGTTTGCCAAAAACATTCAGTACTTC
CDR3: CASSLEQGFAKNIQYF

length: 15
J: TRBJ1-5
size: -
D: -
V: TRBV28
DNA: TGTGCCATAGGGGGACGGGCGTATAGCAATCAGCCCCAGCATTTT
CDR3: CAIGGRAYSNQPQHF

length: 16
J: TRBJ2-3
size: -
D: TRBD2
V: TRBV20-1
DNA: TGCAGTGCTAGCGATGGCCTAGCGGGAGTCACAGATACGCAGTATTTT
CDR3: CSASDGLAGVTDTQYF

length: 15
J: TRBJ2-1
size: few
D: TRBD2
V: TRBV5-1
DNA: TGCGCCAGCAGCTGGACTAGTTTAAAGGGCAATGAGCAGTTCTTC
CDR3: CASSWTSLKGNEQFF

length: 14
J: TRBJ2-5
size: few
D: TRBD2
V: TRBV7-8
DNA: TGTGCCAGCATAGAAAGCGGGATGGAAGAGACCCAGTACTTC
CDR3: CASIESGMEETQYF

length: 12
J: TRBJ2-3
size: -
D: -
V: TRBV20-1
DNA: TGCAGTGCTAGAATTGGGTCAGATACGCAGTATTTT
CDR3: CSARIGSDTQYF

length: 13
J: TRBJ2-1
size: -
D: TRBD1
V: TRBV10-3
DNA: TGTGCCACCGGACAGGGGGCTGAGAATGAGCAGTTCTTC
CDR3: CATGQGAENEQFF

length: 13
J: TRBJ2-4
size: -
D: -
V: TRBV29-1
DNA: TGCAGCGTTCGTGGCAGGGTCGGCGACATTCAGTACTTC
CDR3: CSVRGRVGDIQYF

length: 14
J: TRBJ2-7
size: few
D: -
V: TRBV15
DNA: TGTGCCACCAGCAGAGGCGGAGGAAAGGACGAGCAGTACTTC
CDR3: CATSRGGGKDEQYF

length: 14
J: TRBJ1-4
size: -
D: TRBD1
V: TRBV2
DNA: TGTGCCAGCAGTATACAGGGGGCTGGTGAAAAACTGTTTTTT
CDR3: CASSIQGAGEKLFF

length: 13
J: TRBJ2-7
size: many
D: TRBD2
V: TRBV12-3/TRBV12-4
DNA: TGTGCCAGCAGCCTTAGCGGGGGCTACGAGCAGTACTTC
CDR3: CASSLSGGYEQYF

length: 15
J: TRBJ2-7
size: -
D: TRBD2
V: TRBV6-5
DNA: TGTGCCAGCAGTCCCCCTGGGGGGGGATCCTACGAGCAGTACTTC
CDR3: CASSPPGGGSYEQYF

length: 14
J: TRBJ2-2
size: few
D: -
V: TRBV5-1
DNA: TGCGCCAGCAGCTCGGGGAGCCCCACCGGGGAGCTGTTTTTT
CDR3: CASSSGSPTGELFF

length: 14
J: TRBJ2-1
size: few
D: TRBD1
V: TRBV29-1
DNA: TGCAGCGTTGAAGGACAGGGCTCCTACAATGAGCAGTTCTTC
CDR3: CSVEGQGSYNEQFF

length: 14
J: TRBJ2-5
size: -
D: -
V: TRBV28
DNA: TGTGCCAGCATCAACCAGGGGACCCCCGAGACCCAGTACTTC
CDR3: CASINQGTPETQYF

length: 18
J: TRBJ2-2
size: few
D: -
V: TRBV7-8
DNA: TGTGCCAGCAGCCCCGCCGGGCCGGGATTAAGGGGCGACGGGGAGCTGTTTTTT
CDR3: CASSPAGPGLRGDGELFF

length: 15
J: TRBJ2-1
size: -
D: TRBD2
V: TRBV5-1
DNA: TGCGCCAGCAGCTTAGCGGGAGGGCCAGGGTATGAGCAGTTCTTC
CDR3: CASSLAGGPGYEQFF

length: 12
J: TRBJ2-3
size: few
D: TRBD1
V: TRBV20-1
DNA: TGCAGTGCCTCGACAGGGACAGATACGCAGTATTTT
CDR3: CSASTGTDTQYF

length: 17
J: TRBJ1-6
size: few
D: TRBD1
V: TRBV28
DNA: TGTGCCAGCAGACCGACAGGGGGGAGCTCCTATAATTCACCCCTCCACTTT
CDR3: CASRPTGGSSYNSPLHF

length: 19
J: TRBJ1-2
size: few
D: -
V: TRBV4-2
DNA: TGTGCCAGCAGCCAAAAAGGAAGGGCCTACTCAAATTCTGGGGATGGCTACACCTTC
CDR3: CASSQKGRAYSNSGDGYTF

length: 13
J: TRBJ2-1
size: many
D: -
V: TRBV6-6
DNA: TGTGCCAGCAGACGGGACCTCTACAATGAGCAGTTCTTC
CDR3: CASRRDLYNEQFF

length: 11
J: TRBJ2-7
size: few
D: TRBD2
V: TRBV10-3
DNA: TGTGCCACTAGCGGGAGGAACGAGCAGTACTTC
CDR3: CATSGRNEQYF

length: 15
J: TRBJ1-2
size: many
D: TRBD1
V: TRBV10-3
DNA: TGTGCCATCAGGGAGACAGGGGGTCTCGGTAATGGCTACACCTTC
CDR3: CAIRETGGLGNGYTF

length: 16
J: TRBJ2-7
size: few
D: -
V: TRBV2
DNA: TGTGCCAGCAGTGAAATAATTCTGCAGGCCGCCTACGAGCAGTACTTC
CDR3: CASSEIILQAAYEQYF

length: 13
J: TRBJ2-1
size: few
D: -
V: TRBV24-1
DNA: TGTGCCACCAGTGATGGATCGAACAATGAGCAGTTCTTC
CDR3: CATSDGSNNEQFF

length: 16
J: TRBJ2-1
size: -
D: -
V: TRBV5-1
DNA: TGCGCCAGCAGCCTCGGATGGCAGGCTATCCACAATGAGCAGTTCTTC
CDR3: CASSLGWQAIHNEQFF

length: 15
J: TRBJ2-3
size: -
D: TRBD2
V: TRBV9
DNA: TGTGCCAGCAGCGTAGACGGGGGGGGCGCAGATACGCAGTATTTT
CDR3: CASSVDGGGADTQYF

length: 15
J: TRBJ2-1
size: -
D: TRBD2
V: TRBV5-1
DNA: TGCGCCAGCCGTCACGGGACTAGCGGGAGGAATGAGCAGTTCTTC
CDR3: CASRHGTSGRNEQFF

length: 15
J: TRBJ2-2
size: -
D: -
V: TRBV7-2
DNA: TGTGCCAGCAGCTTAGGGGCAGGGCCCACCGGGGAGCTGTTTTTT
CDR3: CASSLGAGPTGELFF

length: 15
J: TRBJ2-6
size: -
D: -
V: TRBV20-1
DNA: TGCAGTGCTAGAGATCGGGGGACTGGGGCCAACGTCCTGACTTTC
CDR3: CSARDRGTGANVLTF

length: 15
J: TRBJ1-5
size: -
D: -
V: TRBV10-3
DNA: TGTGCCATCAGTGATAGGCAGGCAGTGGTTCAGCCCCAGCATTTT
CDR3: CAISDRQAVVQPQHF

length: 14
J: TRBJ1-5
size: few
D: TRBD1
V: TRBV24-1
DNA: TGTGCCACCAGTGACGGACAGGGGGATCAGCCCCAGCATTTT
CDR3: CATSDGQGDQPQHF

length: 13
J: TRBJ2-5
size: few
D: -
V: TRBV5-6
DNA: TGTGCCAGCCGACCTTCGGGCGTGGAGACCCAGTACTTC
CDR3: CASRPSGVETQYF

length: 16
J: TRBJ1-2
size: -
D: -
V: TRBV4-1
DNA: TGCGCCAGCAGCCAAGTGGGATCGGGGGGCCTTTCTGGCTACACCTTC
CDR3: CASSQVGSGGLSGYTF

length: 14
J: TRBJ2-2
size: -
D: -
V: TRBV11-3
DNA: TGTGCCAGCAGCTTAGACTTTAGCACCGGGGAGCTGTTTTTT
CDR3: CASSLDFSTGELFF

length: 17
J: TRBJ2-7
size: few
D: TRBD2
V: TRBV11-2
DNA: TGTGCCAGCAGCTCCGACAGACTAGCGGGAGGGCCCTACGAGCAGTACTTC
CDR3: CASSSDRLAGGPYEQYF